This T cell receptor beta chain was found in a study of metastatic and nonmetastatic thyroid tumors. Study at large: Comparative analysis of repertoires was undertaken across blood and tumor or nodule tissue obtained from malignant and benign thyroid patients. Findings of the study overall: Malignant tumors reportedly showed significantly higher TCR beta diversity than benign nodules in both blood and tumor.

Every patient was untreated before thyroid surgery. This clone is labeled medium-sized (0.01 to 0.1%). Antigen unknown. In the original processing: Across clinicopathological groups, CDR3 differences served as the basis for building a distant-metastasis classifier for papillary thyroid cancer. TCRdb re-called clones via MiXCR from the PCR reads. TCRdb, not the original authors, processed these V and J calls. The sample shows some 10,000 clones, 12% of them seen only once. Germline CDR1 reads LGHDT; CDR2 reads YNNKEL (reference sequence). Trimming stripped 3 bases from V and 0 bases from J, with 5 bases between. CDR3 length equals 13 residues.

The sequenced sample was blood. The V and J genes are TRBV3-1 and TRBJ1-1, with D possibly matching TRBD1 (5 bases). The TCR comes from a female donor with papillary thyroid cancer or a benign thyroid nodule (not recorded which). Some clones in this sample may be carry-over from other donors' samples. CDR3 coding DNA: TGTGCCAGCAGCCAGACAGTGAACACTGAAGCTTTCTTT. Translated: CASSQTVNTEAFF.